Listed below are T cell receptor beta chains from one sample, sequenced in a study of control samples from healthy donors and cancer patients. Profiling relied on immunoSEQ multiplex PCR, and the TCRdb table lists in-frame clones only, not all of them. The sample carries fewer than 200,000 clones, 93% recorded once. What was sequenced was blood. Receptors originate from an older woman in good health. Both conserved end residues are part of each CDR3. A D gene is named only where the DNA matches it firmly. Not every row has a clone size; where given, it reads once, few, many or a size class.

abundance	v_gene	j_gene	d_gene	CDR3nt	CDR3aa
-	TRBV6-6	TRBJ2-1	TRBD2	TGTGCCAGCAGTCCCCTAGCGGGGGGGTTCAATGAGCAGTTCTTC	CASSPLAGGFNEQFF
-	TRBV11-2	TRBJ1-1	TRBD1	TGTGCCAGCAGCTTTGGGACAGGGGGTTTGAACACTGAAGCTTTCTTT	CASSFGTGGLNTEAFF
-	TRBV5-8	TRBJ1-5	-	TGTGCCAGCAGCCGAGGGGAAAGCAATCAGCCCCAGCATTTT	CASSRGESNQPQHF
-	TRBV25-1	TRBJ2-2	-	TGTGCCAGCAGTGAATATACTTCTACCGGGGAGCTGTTTTTT	CASSEYTSTGELFF
-	TRBV3-1/TRBV3-2	TRBJ2-4	-	TGTGCCAGCAGCCAAGTGGTGGGACATCCCGGGGTCAAGTACTTC	CASSQVVGHPGVKYF
-	TRBV3-1/TRBV3-2	TRBJ1-1	-	TGTGCCAGCAGCCAGAATTGGGGGAACACTGAAGCTTTCTTT	CASSQNWGNTEAFF
-	TRBV4-2	TRBJ2-1	-	TGTGCCAGCAGCCAGGTTGGGCTGGGGGAGCAGTTCTTC	CASSQVGLGEQFF
-	TRBV7-2	TRBJ2-5	TRBD2	TGTGCCAGCAGCTTAGTCTTGGCGGGAGGGACCCAGTACTTC	CASSLVLAGGTQYF
few	TRBV7-9	TRBJ2-5	TRBD2	TGTGCCAGCAGCCGACCTAGCGGGGCGTCTGTGGGGGAGACCCAGTACTTC	CASSRPSGASVGETQYF
-	TRBV15	TRBJ2-5	-	TGTGCCACCAGCAGAACCCACTCGGGAGAGACCCAGTACTTC	CATSRTHSGETQYF
-	TRBV21-1	TRBJ1-4	-	TGTGCCAGCAGCAAAATACGGCTGGAGAGGGGTTTCGGTGAAAAACTGTTTTTT	CASSKIRLERGFGEKLFF
-	TRBV9	TRBJ2-7	TRBD1	TGTGCCAGCGGGGCAGGGGGAGCCTACGAGCAGTACTTC	CASGAGGAYEQYF
-	TRBV10-1	TRBJ2-1	-	TGCGCCAGCAGTCGAGGGGGAAGCTCCTACAATGAGCAGTTCTTC	CASSRGGSSYNEQFF
-	TRBV18	TRBJ2-1	TRBD2	TGTGCCAGCTCACCACCGAGACTAGCGGGGGCCGGGGTCGACAATGAGCAGTTCTTC	CASSPPRLAGAGVDNEQFF
once	TRBV5-1	TRBJ1-1	-	TGCGCCAGCAGCTTGGGGACAGAGAACACTGAAGCTTTCTTT	CASSLGTENTEAFF
-	TRBV5-1	TRBJ2-3	-	TGCGCCAGCAGGGGGTCTACGAAGGATACGCAGTATTTT	CASRGSTKDTQYF
-	TRBV7-3	TRBJ2-5	TRBD1	TGTGCCAGCAGCTTGGGACAGGCAGCTGGGCAGGAGACCCAGTACTTC	CASSLGQAAGQETQYF
-	TRBV7-9	TRBJ1-1	-	TGTGCCAGCAGCCTTATAGAAGGGGTTACTGAAGCTTTCTTT	CASSLIEGVTEAFF
-	TRBV9	TRBJ1-2	-	TGTGCCAGCAGCGAACGATTTCGAGGCTACACCTTC	CASSERFRGYTF
-	TRBV3-1/TRBV3-2	TRBJ1-3	-	TGTGCCAGCAGCCAACTCTGGGGAAGGGCTGGAAACACCATATATTTT	CASSQLWGRAGNTIYF
-	TRBV5-3	TRBJ1-5	TRBD1	TGTGCCAGAAGCCCTATGGGACAGGGTACCAGCAATCAGCCCCAGCATTTT	CARSPMGQGTSNQPQHF
-	TRBV7-9	TRBJ1-1	-	TGTGCCAGCAGCTTAGTGTCCGCATGGGGCGGGGGAGCTTTCTTT	CASSLVSAWGGGAFF
once	TRBV24-1	TRBJ2-3	TRBD1	TGTGCCACCAATCAGGGGGCAGGAGATACGCAGTATTTT	CATNQGAGDTQYF
once	TRBV25-1	TRBJ1-2	TRBD1	TGTGCCAGCAGTGAGTTCGGGACAGCAATTTATGGCTACACCTTC	CASSEFGTAIYGYTF
-	TRBV7-3	TRBJ2-1	TRBD1	TGTGCCAGCAGCTTGGCAGGGGGATACAATGAGCAGTTCTTC	CASSLAGGYNEQFF
few	TRBV10-3	TRBJ2-5	-	TGTGCCATCAGTGATCTCCCAGGGGGGGCGGAGACCCAGTACTTC	CAISDLPGGAETQYF
-	TRBV5-1	TRBJ2-7	TRBD1	TGCGCCAGCAGCCCAGGACAGGGTCCGCCCTACGAGCAGTACTTC	CASSPGQGPPYEQYF
-	TRBV5-1	TRBJ2-6	-	TGCGCCAGCAGCGGGGCGTACGGGGCCAACGTCCTGACTTTC	CASSGAYGANVLTF
-	TRBV7-2	TRBJ1-1	TRBD1	TGTGCCAGCAGCTTACTAGGACAGGGGGCAAGGGCTGAAGCTTTCTTT	CASSLLGQGARAEAFF
few	TRBV2	TRBJ1-2	-	TGTGCCAGCATGGGAGGGGGATTATATGGCTACACCTTC	CASMGGGLYGYTF
-	TRBV20-1	TRBJ1-2	-	TGCAGTGCTATTCTAAACTATGGCTACACCTTC	CSAILNYGYTF
-	TRBV10-3	TRBJ1-2	-	TGTGCCATCAGTGAGTCGGAAAACCATGGCTACACCTTC	CAISESENHGYTF
-	TRBV6-2/TRBV6-3	TRBJ1-1	-	TGTGCCAGCAGTTACAAGGTGGGCCGTGAAGCTTTCTTT	CASSYKVGREAFF
few	TRBV24-1	TRBJ1-2	-	TGTGCCACCAGTGACGCTTCCGCCAATGGCTACACCTTC	CATSDASANGYTF
-	TRBV5-1	TRBJ2-5	TRBD2	TGCGCCAGCAGCTTAAGTAGCGGGGTTGAGACCCAGTACTTC	CASSLSSGVETQYF
once	TRBV19	TRBJ1-6	-	TGTGCCAGTAGTATACAATTAACAGCCAACTATAATTCACCCCTCCACTTT	CASSIQLTANYNSPLHF
-	TRBV7-8	TRBJ2-7	TRBD1	TGTGCCAGCAGCTTACGGGACAGGGGCTTCTACGAGCAGTACTTC	CASSLRDRGFYEQYF
-	TRBV3-1/TRBV3-2	TRBJ1-1	-	TGTGCCAGCAGCCGCGTCGGAAACGTGGTCCCTGAAGCTTTCTTT	CASSRVGNVVPEAFF
-	TRBV19	TRBJ2-1	TRBD1	TGTGCCAGTAGTACGCACCGACAGGGTGGGCAGTTCTTC	CASSTHRQGGQFF
-	TRBV9	TRBJ1-2	-	TGTGCCAGCAGCTCCCCGACTGTGGGCACAGCTAGCGGCTACACCTTC	CASSSPTVGTASGYTF
-	TRBV7-9	TRBJ1-3	TRBD1	TGTGCCAGCAGAGCTTACAGGGGCCCCTCTGGAAACACCATATATTTT	CASRAYRGPSGNTIYF
-	TRBV28	TRBJ2-7	TRBD1	TGTGCCAGCAGCGGACAGGCACCCTACGAGCAGTACTTC	CASSGQAPYEQYF
-	TRBV7-8	TRBJ2-3	-	TGTGCCAGCTACCGCCACCTCAGCACAGATACGCAGTATTTT	CASYRHLSTDTQYF
-	TRBV6-7	TRBJ1-2	-	TGTGCCAGCAACCCGACAGGACGGGGGGTTGGAGGGGGCTACACCTTC	CASNPTGRGVGGGYTF
-	TRBV12-3/TRBV12-4	TRBJ1-5	-	TGTGCCAGCAGTTTAGACAGCTATCAGCCCCAGCATTTT	CASSLDSYQPQHF
-	TRBV7-9	TRBJ2-2	TRBD2	TGTGCCAGCAGCTCCGGGACTAGAACCGGGGAGCTGTTTTTT	CASSSGTRTGELFF
few	TRBV19	TRBJ1-5	-	TGTGCCAGTAGTACGAGATCATTGGAGCCCCAGCATTTT	CASSTRSLEPQHF